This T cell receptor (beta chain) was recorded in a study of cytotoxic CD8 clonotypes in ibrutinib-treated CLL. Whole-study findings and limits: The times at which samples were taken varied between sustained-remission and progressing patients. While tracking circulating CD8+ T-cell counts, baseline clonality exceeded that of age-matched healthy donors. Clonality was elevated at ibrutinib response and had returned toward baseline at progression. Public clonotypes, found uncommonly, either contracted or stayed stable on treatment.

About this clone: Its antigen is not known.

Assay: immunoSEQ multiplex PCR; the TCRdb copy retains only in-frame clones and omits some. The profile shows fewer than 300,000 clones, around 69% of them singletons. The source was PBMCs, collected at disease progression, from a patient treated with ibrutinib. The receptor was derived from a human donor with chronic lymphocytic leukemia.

This chain's CDR3 is CASHPKTGVWETQYF. The CDR3 nucleotides are TGTGCCAGCCATCCGAAGACGGGAGTATGGGAGACCCAGTACTTC. The chain joins TRBV6-5 to TRBJ2-5; maybe TRBD2 (6 bases). This CDR3 comprises 15 residues. With 8 bases removed from V and 5 bases from J, the gap between germline ends came to 21 bases. Per germline, CDR1 MNHEY and CDR2 SVGAGI.